This is a list of T cell receptor beta chains from one sample in a study of blood T cell repertoires in COVID-19. Produced via immunoSEQ multiplex PCR; TCRdb's table is partial and in-frame only. The sample gives about 130,000 clones, 75% to 90% of which show up once; more than 3.5% is in the top ten. The sequencing sample was made of peripheral blood. The receptors derive from a human donor in a cohort sampled during active COVID-19. The CDR3 runs from the conserved cysteine through the conserved F or W. D genes are given only for firm matches. The size of a clone is reported for some rows only, either as once, few or many, or as a class for expanded clones.

v_gene	d_gene	j_gene	abundance	CDR3nt	CDR3aa
TRBV15	-	TRBJ1-1	-	TGTGCCACCAGCAGAGATCGGGGCACTGAAGCTTTCTTT	CATSRDRGTEAFF
TRBV7-8	-	TRBJ1-1	-	TGTGCCAGCAGGATTAGACAGACGAACACTGAAGCTTTCTTT	CASRIRQTNTEAFF
TRBV30	TRBD1	TRBJ2-7	-	TGTGCCTGGAGTGGGGACAGTAATTCCTACGAGCAGTACTTC	CAWSGDSNSYEQYF
TRBV3-1/TRBV3-2	TRBD2	TRBJ2-7	-	TGTGCCAGCAGCCAAGATCGGGGGGAGAGGGTCAACGGCGAGCAGTACTTC	CASSQDRGERVNGEQYF
TRBV9	-	TRBJ1-4	-	TGTGCCAGCAGCTACGGGGGGACAACTAATGAAAAACTGTTTTTT	CASSYGGTTNEKLFF
TRBV7-7	TRBD1	TRBJ2-1	-	TGTGCCAGCAGCCCGGGGACAGCGAGCTCCTACAATGAGCAGTTCTTC	CASSPGTASSYNEQFF
TRBV9	-	TRBJ2-3	-	TGTGCCAGCAGCGCTAGTCCCACAGATACGCAGTATTTT	CASSASPTDTQYF
TRBV12-3/TRBV12-4	TRBD1	TRBJ2-1	-	TGTGCCAGCAGCTCACAGGGGAATGAGCAGTTCTTC	CASSSQGNEQFF
TRBV3-1/TRBV3-2	-	TRBJ2-4	-	TGTGCCAGCAGCCCTACACAGGGAAACATTCAGTACTTC	CASSPTQGNIQYF
TRBV5-1	-	TRBJ2-2	few	TGCGCCAGCAGCTTGAAGGGGGGGTCCACCGGGGAGCTGTTTTTT	CASSLKGGSTGELFF
TRBV2	-	TRBJ1-5	-	TGTGCCAGCAGGGACAGTCCGGACAATCAGCCCCAGCATTTT	CASRDSPDNQPQHF
TRBV6-4	-	TRBJ2-2	once	TGTGCCAGCTCCCGAGATGTGAACACCGGGGAGCTGTTTTTT	CASSRDVNTGELFF
TRBV7-9	-	TRBJ2-2	-	TGTGCCAGCAGCTTAGGTGGAGGGGCGAACACCGGGGAGCTGTTTTTT	CASSLGGGANTGELFF
TRBV30	-	TRBJ1-1	few	TGTGCCTGGAGTATACAGTTAAACACTGAAGCTTTCTTT	CAWSIQLNTEAFF
TRBV19	TRBD1	TRBJ2-7	-	TGTGCCAGTAGTAAAGGACAGGGGAACGAGCAGTACTTC	CASSKGQGNEQYF
TRBV10-1	-	TRBJ1-3	-	TGCGCCAGCAGCCCCAAAAGGGGGAACACCATATATTTT	CASSPKRGNTIYF
TRBV19	TRBD2	TRBJ2-1	-	TGTGCCAGTAGAAGCGGGGCAAGCACGACTTACAATGAGCAGTTCTTC	CASRSGASTTYNEQFF
TRBV2	TRBD2	TRBJ2-1	once	TGTGCCAGCAGTGCGATCTCTAGCGGTAACAATGAGCAGTTCTTC	CASSAISSGNNEQFF
TRBV24-1	-	TRBJ1-2	-	TGTGCCACCAGTGAACCAGGACAAGTCAGAGGCTACACCTTC	CATSEPGQVRGYTF
TRBV11-1	-	TRBJ1-1	-	TGTGCCAGCAGCTTTCAGGGGAACACTGAAGCTTTCTTT	CASSFQGNTEAFF
TRBV5-6	-	TRBJ2-4	-	TGTGCCAGCAGCTCCCACAGGGACAAAAACATTCAGTACTTC	CASSSHRDKNIQYF
TRBV2	TRBD1	TRBJ1-2	few	TGTGCCAGCACTACAGTAGGGACAGTCGTATATGGCTACACCTTC	CASTTVGTVVYGYTF
TRBV7-8	TRBD1	TRBJ1-1	few	TGTGCCAGCGGCGTCGACAGGGTCTTACCTGAAGCTTTCTTT	CASGVDRVLPEAFF
TRBV30	-	TRBJ2-7	-	TGTGCCTGGGCGCACCGGGACTTCTCCTACGAGCAGTACTTC	CAWAHRDFSYEQYF
TRBV11-2	-	TRBJ2-2	-	TGTGCCAGCAGCAGCCGAGGGGGATCCGGCACCGGGGAGCTGTTTTTT	CASSSRGGSGTGELFF
TRBV11-2	TRBD1	TRBJ2-1	once	TGTGCCAGCAGCTTAGCCCCGAGACAGGGGTCAGAGGAGCAGTTCTTC	CASSLAPRQGSEEQFF
TRBV3-1/TRBV3-2	TRBD2	TRBJ2-1	-	TGTGCCAGCAGCCGATCGACAGCGGGGGGGGAGCAGTTCTTC	CASSRSTAGGEQFF
TRBV30	-	TRBJ1-6	few	TGTGCCTGGAGTGTAGCCAGAGGTTCACCCCTCCACTTT	CAWSVARGSPLHF
TRBV6-5	-	TRBJ1-1	-	TGTGCCAGCAGTTACGGGGGGGGGATGGACACTGAAGCTTTCTTT	CASSYGGGMDTEAFF
TRBV2	-	TRBJ2-1	few	TGTGCCAGCAGTGAAACGTTAGATCAGTTCTTC	CASSETLDQFF
TRBV7-2	-	TRBJ1-3	-	TGTGCCAGCAGCTTGGGCAGGGCGACCCGTAACAACTCTGGAAACACCATATATTTT	CASSLGRATRNNSGNTIYF
TRBV7-2	-	TRBJ1-3	-	TGTGCCAGCAGCTTAGAGCAGGTCTCTGGAAACACCATATATTTT	CASSLEQVSGNTIYF
TRBV19	TRBD2	TRBJ2-3	-	TGTGCCAGTAGTATACTAGCGGGGGCTAGCACAGATACGCAGTATTTT	CASSILAGASTDTQYF
TRBV7-2	-	TRBJ1-3	-	TGTGCCAGCAGCTTCCGGGGGGGCGGAAACACCATATATTTT	CASSFRGGGNTIYF
TRBV7-2	TRBD1	TRBJ2-7	few	TGTGCCAGCAGCCCCGGTTGGACAGGGAACTACGAGCAGTACTTC	CASSPGWTGNYEQYF
TRBV7-6	TRBD1	TRBJ1-1	-	TGTGCCAGCAGCTCGGGACAGTTGAACACTGAAGCTTTCTTT	CASSSGQLNTEAFF
TRBV19	-	TRBJ2-1	-	TGTGCCAGTAGTATAGCCGACAATGAGCAGTTCTTC	CASSIADNEQFF
TRBV28	-	TRBJ1-2	few	TGTGCCAGCAGTTTTTTGGGGGCAGGTGGCTACACCTTC	CASSFLGAGGYTF
TRBV19	-	TRBJ1-5	-	TGTGCCAGTAGACGTTCCGACAGATCTGACAATCAGCCCCAGCATTTT	CASRRSDRSDNQPQHF
TRBV25-1	-	TRBJ1-1	-	TGTGCCAGCAGTGGGGGCGGCAGGGGTCGGTTATCTGAAGCTTTCTTT	CASSGGGRGRLSEAFF
TRBV7-9	-	TRBJ2-4	-	TGTGCCAGCAGCTTACGGGGAGGAAACATTCAGTACTTC	CASSLRGGNIQYF
TRBV6-2/TRBV6-3	TRBD2	TRBJ2-1	-	TGTGCCAGCAGTGACAGCGGGAAAAGTTACAATGAGCAGTTCTTC	CASSDSGKSYNEQFF
TRBV5-6	-	TRBJ1-1	-	TGTGCCAGCACGAGGGATTTGAACACTGAAGCTTTCTTT	CASTRDLNTEAFF
TRBV19	TRBD2	TRBJ2-3	-	TGTGCCAGTAGTACGGGCGGGGGGCCCACAGATACGCAGTATTTT	CASSTGGGPTDTQYF
TRBV19	-	TRBJ2-2	many	TGTGCCAGTAAGCGAGGGGGGGCGGACACCGGGGAGCTGTTTTTT	CASKRGGADTGELFF
TRBV7-2	-	TRBJ2-2	-	TGTGCCAGCAGCTTAAAAGGGTTGACGGGAACGAACACCGGGGAGCTGTTTTTT	CASSLKGLTGTNTGELFF